The clone carrying this T cell receptor beta chain was observed once. Its specificity is unknown. The record originates from a study of T cell responses to AZD1222 COVID-19 vaccine. Study-level background: Second-dose intervals near 4 or 12 weeks were combined.

Study-wide results and limits: Seropositivity was recorded at baseline in only a handful of AZD1222 recipients. Along spike, vaccine-associated CD4 TCRs were found throughout, with dominance at 160-218 and 743-854. It should be noted that donors were predominantly white British and more often female, and clonal diversity was possibly underestimated.

The protocol was immunoSEQ multiplex PCR, while the TCRdb copy is restricted to in-frame clones and leaves out a portion. The sample yields 68,000 or so clones, about 88% seen once. Germline values: CDR1 KGHDR, CDR2 SFDVKD. The junction had 5 bases not matched to a gene; V was cut back by 5 bases and J by 4 bases. The CDR3 loop spans 15 amino acids. The chain couples TRBV24-1 to TRBJ2-3, with TRBD1 matching over 10 bases. This TCR was sampled from an adult in good health. The sequenced sample was peripheral blood, obtained on day 0 of AZD1222 vaccination. CDR3 residues: CATSATGGGADTQYF. CDR3 sequence (DNA): TGTGCCACCAGTGCGACAGGGGGCGGGGCAGATACGCAGTATTTT.